Each of the 9 T cell receptor beta chains below was sequenced from the same sample in a study of blood T cell repertoires in COVID-19. Assay used: immunoSEQ multiplex PCR; TCRdb lists only in-frame clones, some missing. The profile shows under 250,000 clones, 83% of them singletons. The sequenced material came from PBMCs or T cells enriched from blood (not recorded which). The origin of the receptors is a woman between 45 and 65 years old who had been exposed to COVID-19.

CDR3 residues: CASSLGWGNTGELFF. CDR3 DNA: TGTGCCAGCAGCTTGGGGTGGGGCAACACCGGGGAGCTGTTTTTT. This rearrangement joins TRBV5-4 to TRBJ2-2; D may be TRBD1 (5 bases). The CDR3 spans 15 residues. Trimming stripped 0 bases from V and 2 bases from J, with 8 bases between. From germline, CDR1 is SGHNT and CDR2 YYREEE (reference sequence).

The genes are TRBV7-9 and TRBJ2-7, with a tentative D call TRBD1 (6 bases). This CDR3 has 14 residues. Between the trimmed V and J ends, which lost 6 bases and 6 bases, there was a span of 18 bases. CDR1 is SEHNR, CDR2 FQNEAQ, per germline (reference sequence). CDR3 region: CASSRVQGFGEQYF. CDR3 bases: TGTGCCAGCAGTCGAGTGCAGGGGTTCGGCGAGCAGTACTTC.

The V gene is TRBV29-1, the J gene TRBJ1-1; TRBD1 matches 7 bases. CDR1 SQVTM and CDR2 ANQGSEA come from the germline V gene. J was trimmed by 5 bases and V by 4 bases; bases with no gene match: 4. This CDR3 is 12 amino acids long. The CDR3 nucleotides read TGCAGCGTTGCTCGACAGGGTACTGAAGCTTTCTTT. This sequence encodes CSVARQGTEAFF.

The gene calls are TRBV5-1 and TRBJ1-1, with D possibly being TRBD1 (6 bases). The CDR3 has 15 amino acids. The V gene lost 3 bases and the J gene lost 0 bases, with 12 bases spanning the gap. Germline values: CDR1 SGHRS, CDR2 YFSETQ. The CDR3 reads CASSSQQGLNTEAFF. The CDR3 DNA is TGCGCCAGCAGCTCCCAGCAGGGGTTGAACACTGAAGCTTTCTTT.

J is TRBJ2-1 and V is TRBV29-1; 9 positions agree with TRBD2. The CDR3 has 16 amino acids. Germline loops: CDR1 SQVTM, CDR2 ANQGSEA. V shed 5 bases and J 4 bases; nucleotides not matched to a gene: 12. CDR3 DNA sequence: TGCAGCGTTCGGAATGGCGGGGGGGCCTTTTACAATGAGCAGTTCTTC. The encoded protein is CSVRNGGGAFYNEQFF.

The rearrangement joins TRBV28 to TRBJ2-7; D is possibly TRBD1 (6 bases). The CDR3 runs to 15 residues. Germline values: CDR1 MDHEN, CDR2 SYDVKM. V was shortened by 5 bases and J by 3 bases, with 17 bases between the two germline ends. The CDR3: CASSTHRDTIYEQYF. CDR3 in DNA: TGTGCCAGCAGTACACACAGGGATACTATCTACGAGCAGTACTTC. The whole variable domain, remainder taken from reference TRBV28 and TRBJ2-7, is DVKVTQSSRYLVKRTGEKVFLECVQDMDHENMFWYRQDPGLGLRLIYFSYDVKMKEKGDIPEGYSVSREKKERFSLILESASTNQTSMYLCASSTHRDTIYEQYFGPGTRLTVT.

The V call is TRBV10-3, the J call TRBJ1-1, with 7 bases aligning to TRBD1. The trim removed 2 bases at V and 5 bases at J, leaving 8 bases unmatched. Germline V lookup: CDR1 ENHRY, CDR2 SYGVKD. This CDR3 comprises 15 residues. This CDR3 reads CAISEPTGDLTEAFF. CDR3 DNA sequence: TGTGCCATCAGTGAGCCTACAGGGGATCTTACTGAAGCTTTCTTT.

The rearrangement links TRBV28 to TRBJ1-5, with TRBD1 matching 7 bases. Germline V CDR1 and CDR2: MDHEN, SYDVKM. The CDR3 runs to 15 residues. V gave up 2 bases and J gave up 7 bases; unmatched junction bases: 8. CDR3 protein: CASSLSTGEVQPQHF. The CDR3 coding sequence is TGTGCCAGCAGTTTAAGCACAGGGGAAGTACAGCCCCAGCATTTT.

The chain combines TRBV30 with TRBJ1-6, with 9 bases matching TRBD1. Trimming at V came to 3 bases and at J to 7 bases, leaving 4 bases not matched to a gene. The germline gives CDR1 GTSNPN, CDR2 SVGIG (reference sequence). CDR3 length: 14 amino acids. CDR3 region: CAWSQGQGNSPLHF. CDR3 coding DNA: TGTGCCTGGAGCCAGGGACAGGGCAATTCACCCCTCCACTTT.